These 26 T cell receptor beta chains share one sample of origin, sequenced in a study of blood T cell repertoires in COVID-19. The table came from immunoSEQ multiplex PCR; TCRdb's copy has only in-frame clones and leaves some out. The sample lists approximately 270,000 clones; 85% to 95% were seen once. Material: PBMCs or T cells enriched from blood (not recorded which). These receptors were collected from a man in his forties or fifties who had been exposed to COVID-19.

This clone was picked up one time. V and J are TRBV7-2 and TRBJ2-3; TRBD2 aligns across 10 bases. CDR1 is SGHTA, CDR2 FQGNSA, per germline. The CDR3 is 16 amino acids. The J segment lost 2 bases and the V segment lost 2 bases, leaving 4 bases of the junction unmatched. In nucleotides, the CDR3 is TGTGCCAGCAGCTTATCCCTAGCGGGAGTCACAGATACGCAGTATTTT. Translating gives CASSLSLAGVTDTQYF. Drawing the rest from reference TRBV7-2 and TRBJ2-3, the complete variable domain is GAGVSQSPSNKVTEKGKDVELRCDPISGHTALYWYRQSLGQGLEFLIYFQGNSAPDKSGLPSDRFSAERTGGSVSTLTIQRTQQEDSAVYLCASSLSLAGVTDTQYFGPGTRLTVL.

The CDR3 loop reads CSVEVHGRPEAFF. Written as DNA, the CDR3 is TGCAGCGTTGAAGTACACGGGAGGCCTGAAGCTTTCTTT. The V call is TRBV29-1, the J call TRBJ1-1; no definite D call. With 1 base removed from V and 6 bases from J, the gap between germline ends came to 12 bases. The germline gives CDR1 SQVTM, CDR2 ANQGSEA. This CDR3 has 13 amino acids.

V gene TRBV2 combines with J gene TRBJ2-5; TRBD1 agrees at 7 bases. The CDR3 is 14 amino acids. Germline lookup yields CDR1 SNHLY and CDR2 FYNNEI. Trimming took 6 bases from V and 4 from J; bases not matched to a gene: 8. CDR3 amino acids: CASRTGWGTETQYF. CDR3 DNA: TGTGCCAGCAGGACAGGGTGGGGGACAGAGACCCAGTACTTC. Full variable domain (remainder filled in from reference TRBV2 and TRBJ2-5): EPEVTQTPSHQVTQMGQEVILRCVPISNHLYFYWYRQILGQKVEFLVSFYNNEISEKSEIFDDQFSVERPDGSNFTLKIRSTKLEDSAMYFCASRTGWGTETQYFGPGTRLLVL.

This clone was picked up one time. This sequence joins TRBV2 and TRBJ2-3; D may be TRBD2 (5 bases). Germline CDR1 and CDR2: SNHLY and FYNNEI. The CDR3 extends over 15 amino acids. Trimming shortened V by 3 bases and J by 2 bases, and 12 bases separated the two germline ends. CDR3 region: CASSEFLADTDTQYF. CDR3 coding DNA: TGTGCCAGCAGTGAGTTTCTAGCTGACACAGATACGCAGTATTTT.

V and J are TRBV24-1 and TRBJ2-1; 9 bases match TRBD2. The CDR3 covers 17 residues. Germline assignment: CDR1 KGHDR and CDR2 SFDVKD. Trimming took 0 bases from V and 7 from J; bases not matched to a gene: 9. The CDR3 DNA is TGTGCCACCAGTGATTTGTCAACTAGCGGGTATCTAAATGAGCAGTTCTTC. Translated: CATSDLSTSGYLNEQFF.

This chain joins TRBV6-5 and TRBJ2-5, with 9 positions matching TRBD1. This CDR3 is 15 amino acids long. Germline lookup yields CDR1 MNHEY and CDR2 SVGAGI. V trimming: 2 bases; J trimming: 4 bases; junction bases outside the gene matches: 5. The CDR3 nucleotides are TGTGCCAGCAGTTACCGGACAGGGGCGCGAGAGACCCAGTACTTC. The encoded protein is CASSYRTGARETQYF.

This chain links TRBV6-5 with TRBJ1-1, with D unresolved. There are 15 residues in the CDR3. CDR1 is MNHEY, CDR2 SVGAGI, per germline. The V gene lost 10 bases and the J gene lost 0 bases, with 18 bases spanning the gap. CDR3 DNA: TGTGCCACCCGACACGCCATGGGCCTGAACACTGAAGCTTTCTTT. Translated, it gives CATRHAMGLNTEAFF.

In DNA, the CDR3 is TGTGCCACGACACCCGAAATAAGAGTCGGGGGGCCAAACTATGGCTACACCTTC. Residues: CATTPEIRVGGPNYGYTF. This rearrangement joins TRBV19 to TRBJ1-2, with a weak D call TRBD1 (6 bases). The length of the CDR3 is 18 residues. Trimming stripped 10 bases from V and 2 bases from J, with 29 bases between. CDR1 is LNHDA, CDR2 SQIVND, per germline (reference sequence).

As regards this clone: The junction departs from the called germline gene at one end, perhaps through a read error. The V and J genes are TRBV5-1 and TRBJ2-3; D might be TRBD2 (5 bases). The length of the CDR3 is 11 residues. Germline V gene sequence: CDR1 SGHRS, CDR2 YFSETQ. The chain's CDR3 is CASSSGLEWNF. As DNA, the CDR3 is TGCGCCAGCAGCTCCGGACTTGAGTGGAATTTT.

The V call is TRBV7-2, the J call TRBJ2-7, with 13 bases matching TRBD2. This CDR3 has 17 residues. Losses at the gene ends were 5 bases for V and 1 base for J; bases not matched to a gene: 8. CDR1 SGHTA and CDR2 FQGNSA come from the germline V gene. This CDR3 is CASSIHTSGRVSYEQYF. The CDR3 DNA reads as TGTGCCAGCAGCATTCATACTAGCGGGAGGGTATCCTACGAGCAGTACTTC.

The chain carries TRBV4-1 and TRBJ2-1; 7 positions match TRBD1. The ends lost 4 bases at V and 10 bases at J; junction bases unmatched: 10. Germline V gene lookup returns CDR1 MGHRA and CDR2 YSYEKL. This CDR3 is built from 14 residues. In DNA, the CDR3 is TGCGCCAGCAGCCGGGACAGAGCGTCATGGGAGCAGTTCTTC. Its translation: CASSRDRASWEQFF.

This clone has just one count. CDR3 DNA: TGTGCCAGCACCTATGACAGCACTGAAGCTTTCTTT. Translation gives CASTYDSTEAFF. The V and J genes are TRBV6-5 and TRBJ1-1; the D gene is possibly TRBD1 (5 bases). The germline V and J ends were trimmed by 7 bases and 4 bases, with 10 bases remaining between them. Germline V gene lookup returns CDR1 MNHEY and CDR2 SVGAGI. This CDR3 region has 12 residues.

This sequence joins TRBV19 and TRBJ2-7; 8 bases map to TRBD1. The CDR3 consists of 15 residues. The germline gives CDR1 LNHDA, CDR2 SQIVND (reference sequence). V lost 6 bases, J lost 1 base, and 8 bases stayed unmatched. CDR3 DNA sequence: TGTGCCAGTAGATCCGGGACAGGCGTTTCCTACGAGCAGTACTTC. Translated, it gives CASRSGTGVSYEQYF.

This clone was seen more than once but under ten times. This rearrangement joins TRBV2 to TRBJ2-1; 10 bases fit TRBD1. The germline V gene has CDR1 SNHLY and CDR2 FYNNEI. Trimming at V came to 6 bases and at J to 7 bases, leaving 6 bases not matched to a gene. The CDR3 totals 14 residues. As DNA, the CDR3 is TGTGCCAGCAGACAGGACAGGGGGAGGAATGAGCAGTTCTTC. Translation gives CASRQDRGRNEQFF.

This clone was found a few times. The J gene is TRBJ2-6, the V gene TRBV5-4, with D possibly TRBD2 on 5 matching bases. Per the germline V gene, CDR1 is SGHNT and CDR2 is YYREEE (reference sequence). Trimming shortened V by 4 bases and J by 0 bases, and 8 bases separated the two germline ends. There are 15 residues in the CDR3. DNA of the CDR3: TGTGCCAGCAGCATTGGACTCTCTGGGGCCAACGTCCTGACTTTC. This sequence encodes CASSIGLSGANVLTF.

The gene calls are TRBV27 and TRBJ2-7; 14 bases map to TRBD2. The CDR3 covers 16 residues. CDR1 is MNHEY, CDR2 SMNVEV, per germline (reference sequence). V dropped 6 bases and J dropped 7; count of bases not matched to a gene: 11. The CDR3 DNA is TGTGCCAGCAGCATACAGGGACTAGCGGGAGTCCGGGAGCAGTACTTC. It encodes CASSIQGLAGVREQYF.

V usage is TRBV9 and J usage is TRBJ2-3; 9 bases are a match to TRBD1. CDR3 length: 16 amino acids. V dropped 4 bases and J dropped 2; count of bases not matched to a gene: 8. CDR1 and CDR2 from the germline V gene are SGDLS and YYNGEE. The CDR3 protein is CASSRKGQGDTDTQYF. As DNA, the CDR3 is TGTGCCAGCAGCAGAAAGGGACAGGGCGACACAGATACGCAGTATTTT. The entire variable domain, with the rest obtained from reference TRBV9 and TRBJ2-3, is as follows: DSGVTQTPKHLITATGQRVTLRCSPRSGDLSVYWYQQSLDQGLQFLIQYYNGEERAKGNILERFSAQQFPDLHSELNLSSLELGDSALYFCASSRKGQGDTDTQYFGPGTRLTVL.

This chain connects TRBV27 to TRBJ2-7; 7 bases are shared with TRBD1. The CDR3 covers 13 residues. Germline CDR1 reads MNHEY; CDR2 reads SMNVEV (reference sequence). J was trimmed by 7 bases and V by 3 bases; bases with no gene match: 6. The CDR3 DNA reads TGTGCCAGCAGTTTCAGACAGGGCTGGGAGCAGTACTTC. Translation: CASSFRQGWEQYF.

The rearrangement uses TRBV7-9 and TRBJ1-1; weak D call: TRBD1 (6 bases). Trimming pared 2 bases from V and 5 bases from J, leaving 15 bases between. The germline V gene encodes CDR1 SEHNR and CDR2 FQNEAQ (reference sequence). The CDR3 length is 15 residues. CDR3 DNA: TGTGCCAGCAGCTTATGGGGCAGGGGAGGGACTGAAGCTTTCTTT. Protein sequence: CASSLWGRGGTEAFF.

V usage is TRBV28 and J usage is TRBJ1-1; D gene unclear. The CDR3 is made up of 10 amino acids. V was shortened by 10 bases and J by 1 base, with 4 bases between the two germline ends. Germline V gene data show CDR1 as MDHEN and CDR2 as SYDVKM. The CDR3 sequence is CATGNTEAFF. The DNA for the CDR3 is TGTGCCACAGGGAACACTGAAGCTTTCTTT.

The rearrangement links TRBV2 to TRBJ2-7, with TRBD1 identical over 7 bases. The CDR3 loop spans 17 amino acids. The germline V gene encodes CDR1 SNHLY and CDR2 FYNNEI. V dropped 1 base and J dropped 0; count of bases not matched to a gene: 9. CDR3 coding DNA: TGTGCCAGCAGTGAAGTATATCAGGGGGATTACTCCTACGAGCAGTACTTC. This encodes CASSEVYQGDYSYEQYF. The entire variable domain, with the rest obtained from reference TRBV2 and TRBJ2-7, is as follows: EPEVTQTPSHQVTQMGQEVILRCVPISNHLYFYWYRQILGQKVEFLVSFYNNEISEKSEIFDDQFSVERPDGSNFTLKIRSTKLEDSAMYFCASSEVYQGDYSYEQYFGPGTRLTVT.

This sequence joins TRBV5-4 and TRBJ2-1, with 11 bases aligning to TRBD2. Trimming removed 10 bases from V and 4 bases from J; junction bases left unmatched: 10. Germline CDR1 SGHNT, CDR2 YYREEE (reference sequence). CDR3 length: 15 residues. The DNA for the CDR3 is TGTGCCCTAACCACGGGACTAGCGGATTACAATGAGCAGTTCTTC. Amino acid sequence: CALTTGLADYNEQFF.

This clone was seen once. The chain links TRBV7-2 to TRBJ1-1; TRBD1 agrees at 8 bases. Germline V CDR1 and CDR2: SGHTA, FQGNSA. Trimming cost V 5 bases and J 1 base; bases outside gene matches: 9. This CDR3 spans 16 amino acids. The DNA of the CDR3 is TGTGCCAGCAGCCCAATCCCCGGGACAGGGAACACTGAAGCTTTCTTT. The encoded protein is CASSPIPGTGNTEAFF.

The CDR3, as DNA: TGTGCCAGCAGTTATCCGGCTAGCGGGGACCAAGAGACCCAGTACTTC. Translating gives CASSYPASGDQETQYF. The chain carries TRBV6-2 or TRBV6-3 and TRBJ2-5; 9 nucleotides align to TRBD2. The trim removed 3 bases at V and 0 bases at J, leaving 5 bases unmatched. CDR3 length: 16 residues. Germline CDR1 MNHEY, CDR2 SVGEGT.

The chain is built from TRBV6-5 and TRBJ2-5; the D gene is possibly TRBD2 (5 bases). V gave up 6 bases and J gave up 4 bases, with 9 bases separating them. The CDR3 sequence is 12 residues long. Looked up from germline, CDR1 is MNHEY and CDR2 is SVGAGI. The CDR3 reads CASSRGRETQYF. CDR3 DNA: TGTGCCAGCAGCCGCGGGCGAGAGACCCAGTACTTC.

The genes are TRBV5-1 and TRBJ2-3; a possible D gene is TRBD2 (5 bases). The germline V and J ends were trimmed by 4 bases and 3 bases, with 9 bases remaining between them. Per the germline V gene, CDR1 is SGHRS and CDR2 is YFSETQ. CDR3 size: 13 residues. The CDR3 here is CASSEGGTDTQYF. The CDR3 region has the DNA TGCGCCAGCAGCGAAGGAGGAACAGATACGCAGTATTTT.